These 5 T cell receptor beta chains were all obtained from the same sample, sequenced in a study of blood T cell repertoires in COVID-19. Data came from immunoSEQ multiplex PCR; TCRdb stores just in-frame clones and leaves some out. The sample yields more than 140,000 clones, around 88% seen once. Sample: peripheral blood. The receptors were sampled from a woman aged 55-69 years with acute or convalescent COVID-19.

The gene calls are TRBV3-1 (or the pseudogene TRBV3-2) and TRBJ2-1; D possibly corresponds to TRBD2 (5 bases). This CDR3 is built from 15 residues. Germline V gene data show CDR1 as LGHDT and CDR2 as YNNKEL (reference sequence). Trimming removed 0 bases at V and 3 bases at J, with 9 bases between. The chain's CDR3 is CASSQDATNYNEQFF. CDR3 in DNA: TGTGCCAGCAGCCAAGACGCGACTAACTACAATGAGCAGTTCTTC.

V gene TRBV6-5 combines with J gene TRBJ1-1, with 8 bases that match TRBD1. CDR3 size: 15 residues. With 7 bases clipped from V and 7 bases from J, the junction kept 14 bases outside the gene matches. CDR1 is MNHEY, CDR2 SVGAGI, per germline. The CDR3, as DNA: TGTGCCAGCACCGGACAGGGAGTGGGAATAGGTGAAGCTTTCTTT. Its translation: CASTGQGVGIGEAFF.

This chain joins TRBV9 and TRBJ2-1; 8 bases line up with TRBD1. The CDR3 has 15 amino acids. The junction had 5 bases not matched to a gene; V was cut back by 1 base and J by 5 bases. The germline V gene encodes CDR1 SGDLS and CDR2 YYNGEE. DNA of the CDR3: TGTGCCAGCAGCGTATTCAGGGGGCAGGACAATGAGCAGTTCTTC. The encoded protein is CASSVFRGQDNEQFF.

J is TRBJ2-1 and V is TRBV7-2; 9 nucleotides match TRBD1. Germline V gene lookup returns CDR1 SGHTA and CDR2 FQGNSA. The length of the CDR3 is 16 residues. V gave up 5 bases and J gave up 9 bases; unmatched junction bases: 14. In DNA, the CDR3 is TGTGCCAGCAGCCGTACCGGGACAGGGATCATGGGTGAGCAGTTCTTC. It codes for CASSRTGTGIMGEQFF.

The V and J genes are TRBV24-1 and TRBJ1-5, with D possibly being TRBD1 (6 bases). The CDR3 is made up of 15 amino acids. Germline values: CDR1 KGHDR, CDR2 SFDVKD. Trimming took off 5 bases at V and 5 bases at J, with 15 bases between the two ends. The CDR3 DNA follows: TGTGCCACCAGTGGGGCAGGGGAGGGAGATCAGCCCCAGCATTTT. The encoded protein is CATSGAGEGDQPQHF.